The 31 T cell receptor beta chains below come from one sample, sequenced in a study of blood T cell repertoires in COVID-19. Sequencing used immunoSEQ multiplex PCR; TCRdb keeps in-frame clones, though not all of them. The table has about 34,000 clones, over 90% seen once. Material for sequencing was peripheral blood. The receptors originated from a human donor in a cohort sampled during active COVID-19.

V usage is TRBV10-1 and J usage is TRBJ2-7, with a tentative D call TRBD2 (5 bases). In germline, CDR1 is WNHNN, CDR2 SYGVQD (reference sequence). The germline V and J ends were trimmed by 7 bases and 1 base, with 14 bases remaining between them. This CDR3 has 14 residues. CDR3: CASTEGGKSYEQYF. The CDR3 DNA reads as TGCGCCAGCACCGAGGGCGGAAAATCCTACGAGCAGTACTTC.

This chain uses TRBV19 with TRBJ1-5; D call uncertain. Per germline, CDR1 LNHDA and CDR2 SQIVND (reference sequence). Trimming left V 7 bases short and J 5 bases short, with 15 bases between. The CDR3 extends over 14 amino acids. The CDR3 protein is CASTSAEGYQPQHF. The CDR3 region has the DNA TGTGCCAGTACCTCGGCGGAGGGCTATCAGCCCCAGCATTTT.

The chain uses TRBV7-9 and TRBJ1-2, with a weak D call TRBD1 (6 bases). The germline V gene has CDR1 SEHNR and CDR2 FQNEAQ (reference sequence). The CDR3 is 16 residues long. Trimming pared 4 bases from V and 4 bases from J, leaving 19 bases between. CDR3: CASSSVKEWGPYGYTF. DNA for the CDR3: TGTGCCAGCAGCTCCGTAAAGGAATGGGGGCCCTATGGCTACACCTTC.

The rearrangement uses TRBV15 and TRBJ2-5; possibly TRBD1 for D (6 bases). This CDR3 has 14 residues. The germline V and J ends were trimmed by 4 bases and 4 bases, with 13 bases remaining between them. Germline loops: CDR1 LNHNV, CDR2 YYDKDF (reference sequence). The CDR3 sequence: CATSIPRGRETQYF. CDR3 nucleotide sequence: TGTGCCACCAGCATACCCAGGGGAAGAGAGACCCAGTACTTC.

The chain is built from TRBV6-2 or TRBV6-3 and TRBJ1-1; D is possibly TRBD1 (5 bases). Germline V gene sequence: CDR1 MNHEY, CDR2 SVGEGT. V gave up 6 bases and J gave up 1 base, with 18 bases separating them. There are 16 residues in the CDR3. The CDR3 spells CASSRRFPGGNTEAFF. In DNA, the CDR3 is TGTGCCAGCAGCCGCCGATTTCCCGGGGGGAACACTGAAGCTTTCTTT.

This clone has more than one count but fewer than ten. The rearrangement uses TRBV6-4 and TRBJ1-6, with D uncertain. The CDR3 has 13 residues. CDR1 is MRHNA, CDR2 SNTAGT, per germline. Trimming took 3 bases from V and 10 from J, leaving 10 bases between them. The CDR3, as DNA: TGTGCCAGCAGTGAGTCCTCGGAGTCACCCCTCCACTTT. Protein: CASSESSESPLHF.

This clone was detected once. The chain carries TRBV19 and TRBJ1-5; TRBD1 aligns across 9 bases. This CDR3 has 16 residues. Germline lookup yields CDR1 LNHDA and CDR2 SQIVND (reference sequence). V trimming: 3 bases; J trimming: 3 bases; junction bases outside the gene matches: 6. The CDR3 sequence is CASSIGTGFINQPQHF. CDR3 nucleotides: TGTGCCAGTAGTATCGGGACAGGGTTCATCAATCAGCCCCAGCATTTT. The full variable domain, rest sourced from reference TRBV19 and TRBJ1-5, is DGGITQSPKYLFRKEGQNVTLSCEQNLNHDAMYWYRQDPGQGLRLIYYSQIVNDFQKGDIAEGYSVSREKKESFPLTVTSAQKNPTAFYLCASSIGTGFINQPQHFGDGTRLSIL.

The gene calls are TRBV27 and TRBJ2-1; tentative D call: TRBD1 (5 bases). There are 15 residues in the CDR3. Trimming removed 2 bases from V and 0 bases from J, with 8 bases in between. Germline CDR1 and CDR2: MNHEY and SMNVEV (reference sequence). The CDR3 DNA reads TGTGCCAGCAGTTTAATGACAGTCTCCTACAATGAGCAGTTCTTC. As protein: CASSLMTVSYNEQFF.

The CDR3 loop reads CASSRTSAGELFF. CDR3 in DNA: TGTGCCAGCAGTAGGACTAGCGCCGGGGAGCTGTTTTTT. This rearrangement joins TRBV12-3 or TRBV12-4 to TRBJ2-2; 9 bases line up with TRBD2. J gave up 6 bases and V 5 bases, and 1 base lay outside the gene matches. CDR3 length equals 13 residues.

This chain joins TRBV18 and TRBJ1-1; D uncertain. V was cut by 5 bases and J by 7 bases, with 14 bases left in between. The CDR3 is made up of 13 amino acids. Per germline, CDR1 KGHSH and CDR2 LQKENI. CDR3 nucleotide sequence: TGTGCCAGCTCATCTTTAGCCGGAGATGAAGCTTTCTTT. Translating gives CASSSLAGDEAFF.

This clone was recorded only once. V gene TRBV9 combines with J gene TRBJ1-1; TRBD1 might be the D (5 bases). Deletions cut 3 bases from V and 8 bases from J, with 11 bases between. Per the germline V gene, CDR1 is SGDLS and CDR2 is YYNGEE. This CDR3 is built from 12 residues. The CDR3 spells CASSAVDREAFF. CDR3 DNA sequence: TGTGCCAGCAGCGCCGTCGACAGAGAAGCTTTCTTT.

This chain joins TRBV5-5 and TRBJ2-7; a possible D gene is TRBD2 (7 bases). The germline V gene encodes CDR1 SGHKS and CDR2 YYEKEE (reference sequence). The CDR3 contains 14 residues. Trimming removed 2 bases from V and 9 bases from J, with 18 bases in between. This chain's CDR3 is CASSFTGGRRGQYF. CDR3 coding DNA: TGTGCCAGCAGCTTTACGGGGGGCAGGCGCGGGCAGTACTTC.

The rearrangement uses TRBV7-9 and TRBJ2-6; D remains unclear. This CDR3 region has 15 residues. Trimming left V 5 bases short and J 0 bases short, with 8 bases between. CDR1 and CDR2 (germline): SEHNR, FQNEAQ (reference sequence). The CDR3 nucleotides read TGTGCCAGCAGCCAGTACACCTCTGGGGCCAACGTCCTGACTTTC. This sequence encodes CASSQYTSGANVLTF.

The chain has TRBV27 and TRBJ2-7; 8 bases line up with TRBD1. CDR1 is MNHEY, CDR2 SMNVEV, per germline (reference sequence). J gave up 2 bases and V 3 bases, and 3 bases lay outside the gene matches. This CDR3 has 14 residues. The CDR3 here is CASSFSQGAYEQYF. CDR3 nucleotides: TGTGCCAGCAGTTTTTCACAGGGGGCCTACGAGCAGTACTTC.

The chain joins TRBV30 to TRBJ1-2, with D possibly being TRBD1 (5 bases). V was pared by 3 bases and J by 5 bases, with 13 bases between. The CDR3 has 13 amino acids. Germline loops: CDR1 GTSNPN, CDR2 SVGIG (reference sequence). CDR3 in DNA: TGTGCCTGGAGGGTGACAGTCGCTTATGGCTACACCTTC. Translation gives CAWRVTVAYGYTF.

This clone was recorded only once. The rearrangement uses TRBV18 and TRBJ2-3; 9 bases match TRBD2. Unmatched junction bases numbered 7, after V lost 6 bases and J lost 0 bases. The germline CDR1 and CDR2 sequences are KGHSH and LQKENI. The CDR3 runs to 16 residues. The CDR3 protein is CASSLVAGDSTDTQYF. The CDR3 DNA sequence: TGTGCCAGCTCCCTCGTAGCGGGGGATAGCACAGATACGCAGTATTTT.

The chain recombines TRBV5-1 with TRBJ2-7; 7 bases match TRBD1. Germline-derived CDR1 and CDR2 are SGHRS and YFSETQ. The CDR3 has 15 amino acids. J gave up 0 bases and V 2 bases, and 5 bases lay outside the gene matches. CDR3 sequence: CASSFLTGSSYEQYF. CDR3 bases: TGCGCCAGCAGCTTTTTGACAGGGAGCTCCTACGAGCAGTACTTC.

V is TRBV4-1 and J is TRBJ2-1, with 7 bases identical to TRBD1. Germline V lookup: CDR1 MGHRA, CDR2 YSYEKL. The CDR3 runs 15 residues. The V segment lost 0 bases and the J segment 6 bases; nucleotides outside the gene matches: 5. The DNA for the CDR3 is TGCGCCAGCAGCCAAGACACAGGGGCGGTCAATGAGCAGTTCTTC. It specifies CASSQDTGAVNEQFF.

The chain carries TRBV6-5 and TRBJ1-2; the D gene is possibly TRBD1 (6 bases). Germline CDR1 is MNHEY and CDR2 is SVGAGI. The V end was cut by 5 bases, the J end by 4 bases, with 11 bases between. The CDR3 has 13 amino acids. The CDR3 DNA follows: TGTGCCAGCAGTAGAGGGGGAGCCTATGGCTACACCTTC. Residues: CASSRGGAYGYTF.

J is TRBJ2-7 and V is TRBV24-1; 10 bases agree with TRBD1. The CDR3 is 15 residues long. Germline V gene data show CDR1 as KGHDR and CDR2 as SFDVKD. J was trimmed by 0 bases and V by 5 bases; bases with no gene match: 3. The CDR3 sequence: CATSARDRGSYEQYF. The CDR3 bases are TGTGCCACCAGTGCCCGGGACAGGGGCTCCTACGAGCAGTACTTC.

This rearrangement joins TRBV13 to TRBJ1-4, with 9 bases that match TRBD1. Germline V gene data show CDR1 as PRHDT and CDR2 as FYEKMQ (reference sequence). With 0 bases clipped from V and 10 bases from J, the junction kept 12 bases outside the gene matches. This CDR3 is built from 17 residues. CDR3 loop: CASSLGHGTGTVGKLFF. The CDR3 bases are TGTGCCAGCAGCTTAGGCCACGGGACAGGGACGGTAGGAAAACTGTTTTTT.

CDR3 coding DNA: TGTGCCAGCATGACAGGGTTACTCTCTGGAAACACCATATATTTT. Its protein is CASMTGLLSGNTIYF. The chain joins TRBV6-5 to TRBJ1-3; TRBD1 matches 7 bases. The CDR3 totals 15 residues. J was trimmed by 0 bases and V by 7 bases; bases with no gene match: 6. The V gene's germline CDR1 is MNHEY and CDR2 SVGAGI.

The rearrangement joins TRBV7-6 to TRBJ1-6; the match to TRBD1 covers 8 bases. The CDR3 has 19 residues. Germline CDR1 and CDR2: SGHVS and FNYEAQ. J lost 5 bases, V lost 2 bases, and 14 bases had no gene match. The CDR3 loop reads CASSLTGAGGFGNNSPLHF. CDR3 in DNA: TGTGCCAGCAGCTTAACTGGGGCAGGGGGCTTCGGTAATAATTCACCCCTCCACTTT. Full variable domain (remainder filled in from reference TRBV7-6 and TRBJ1-6): GAGVSQSPRYKVTKRGQDVALRCDPISGHVSLYWYRQALGQGPEFLTYFNYEAQQDKSGLPNDRFSAERPEGSISTLTIQRTEQRDSAMYRCASSLTGAGGFGNNSPLHFGNGTRLTVT.

The genes are TRBV4-1 and TRBJ2-5, with D perhaps TRBD1 (5 bases). The CDR3 is 15 residues long. Germline loops: CDR1 MGHRA, CDR2 YSYEKL. Deletions cut 1 base from V and 4 bases from J, with 13 bases between. CDR3 DNA sequence: TGCGCCAGCAGCCAAGGGCTCAGGACAAGAGAGACCCAGTACTTC. Protein: CASSQGLRTRETQYF.

The chain employs TRBV10-1 and TRBJ2-7, with 7 bases identical to TRBD2. J gave up 0 bases and V 4 bases, and 9 bases lay outside the gene matches. CDR1 WNHNN and CDR2 SYGVQD come from the germline V gene (reference sequence). CDR3 length: 16 amino acids. The CDR3 coding sequence is TGCGCCAGCAGTGTCCTTACCCTAGCGGACTCCTACGAGCAGTACTTC. This sequence encodes CASSVLTLADSYEQYF.

V is TRBV12-3 or TRBV12-4 and J is TRBJ1-1, with 7 bases lining up with TRBD1. V lost 4 bases to trimming and J lost 10 bases; unmatched junction nucleotides: 6. CDR3 length equals 12 residues. CDR3 amino acids: CASSSSDRVAFF. In DNA, the CDR3 is TGTGCCAGCAGTTCCAGCGACAGGGTAGCTTTCTTT.

J is TRBJ2-3 and V is TRBV5-1; tentatively, D is TRBD1 (6 bases). Germline values: CDR1 SGHRS, CDR2 YFSETQ. V dropped 2 bases and J dropped 4 bases, with 11 bases sitting between them. CDR3 length equals 14 residues. The CDR3 loop is CASSLSWTADTQYF. The CDR3 DNA reads TGCGCCAGCAGCTTATCCTGGACAGCAGATACGCAGTATTTT.

This clone showed up just once. The genes are TRBV27 and TRBJ1-1, with D unclear. The V and J ends lost 5 bases and 0 bases respectively, with 13 bases between them. Germline V gene data show CDR1 as MNHEY and CDR2 as SMNVEV (reference sequence). This CDR3 contains 15 residues. Written as DNA, the CDR3 is TGTGCCAGCAGTACGCTACAGAGGGTGAACACTGAAGCTTTCTTT. Its translation: CASSTLQRVNTEAFF.

This clone came up a few times. The chain combines TRBV5-4 with TRBJ2-7; 11 bases map to TRBD2. The CDR3 sequence is 16 residues long. Per the germline V gene, CDR1 is SGHNT and CDR2 is YYREEE (reference sequence). The V and J ends lost 4 bases and 2 bases, in that order; junction bases with no gene match: 8. The CDR3 DNA is TGTGCCAGCAGCATTAGGGGACTAGCGGCCGCCTACGAGCAGTACTTC. Translated: CASSIRGLAAAYEQYF.

The chain couples TRBV19 to TRBJ1-1; unclear D gene. The V end lost 5 bases, the J end lost 5 bases, and 15 bases lay between the germline ends. This CDR3 comprises 14 residues. CDR1 LNHDA and CDR2 SQIVND come from the germline V gene (reference sequence). CDR3 DNA sequence: TGTGCCAGTAGTCCAGGCCCTTCCTGGACTGAAGCTTTCTTT. Its translation: CASSPGPSWTEAFF.

This clone appeared a few times. V gene TRBV2 combines with J gene TRBJ2-3; 7 bases agree with TRBD2. From germline, CDR1 is SNHLY and CDR2 FYNNEI. The CDR3 has 17 amino acids. The V and J ends lost 3 bases and 1 base, in that order; junction bases with no gene match: 10. The CDR3 bases are TGTGCCAGCAGTGACGGCATCGCGGGAGAGGGCACAGATACGCAGTATTTT. Its translation is CASSDGIAGEGTDTQYF.